This T cell receptor beta chain came from a study of neurological immune-mediated disorders (dated by TCRdb to about 2019). Study-wide context: Peripheral blood TCR-beta repertoires from HTLV-I-associated myelopathy (HAM/TSP) patients, multiple sclerosis patients and healthy controls were compared by UMI-based sequencing. Longitudinal samples, technical triplicates and paired sorted CD4+ and CD8+ T-cell subsets, alongside PBMC samples, were included among the 106 TCR-beta libraries. The cohort was made up of 60 to 75 subjects, consisting of some 15 HAM/TSP patients, around 35 multiple sclerosis patients and about 20 healthy controls. General findings and caveats noted by the study authors: TCR clonal expansion was greatest in HAM/TSP patients and smallest in MS patients, who ranked below even healthy controls. No identical CDR3 amino acid sequences were shared among expanded clones across subjects, suggesting private TCR-beta repertoires in all groups.

TCR libraries for sorted subsets were made from about 1 million sorted CD4+ or CD8+ T cells. Peripheral blood was subjected to Ficoll-Hypaque density gradient centrifugation to isolate PBMCs, which were then cryopreserved in liquid nitrogen. The study also sequenced paired sorted CD4+ and CD8+ subsets from healthy controls, HAM/TSP patients and MS patients. cDNA was synthesized by template-switch 5'RACE using a primer with a 10-nucleotide random unique molecular identifier that tagged each TCR transcript. Every sequencing run covered 15-18 subjects and yielded more than 170 million TCR-beta sequences. The RNeasy kit was used for extraction of total RNA. Using the KAPA Real-time Library Amplification kit, TCR-beta VDJ regions were amplified with primers for the TCR constant region and the 5'RACE anchor. Sample indexes and Illumina adaptors were added in a first PCR, and a second PCR then increased library yield. After purification with Ampure beads, the TCR product of roughly 650 bp was size-selected on a 2% E-gel SizeSelection system. Before pooling, library quality was checked on a Bioanalyzer, concentration was measured with Qubit, and libraries were quantified with the Kapa Library Quantification kit. Libraries were sequenced paired-end 2 x 150 bp on an Illumina HiSeq 2500. To increase sequence diversity, roughly 23-30% phiX was spiked into each library pool. Concerning the study's data processing: Quality-filtered reads were processed with the UMI-based MiGEC pipeline, and over 75% of raw TCR sequences were removed by the MiGEC pipeline during error correction. VDJ genes were aligned to IMGT germline references, and clonotypes were defined by unique CDR3 amino acid sequence plus V-J genes. Clonal expansion, Shannon diversity and CDR3 relatedness were evaluated with VDJtools (CalcPairwiseDistances, ClusterSamples), while phylogenetic trees were built in CLCbio workbench. Expanded clones were defined as having at least 8 unique UMIs, based on coefficient-of-variation modelling across technical triplicates. The public reads were quality trimmed at Q25 with fastp and then assembled into clones with MiXCR by TCRdb, keeping productive beta chains. Each record represents a unique CDR3 protein, reported with the most common genes and DNA among its rows. The V and J calls follow TCRdb's processing rather than the paper's. The sample table contains about 38,000 distinct CDR3 sequences; only one count was recorded for around 10% of them. The ten largest clones add up to under 5% of the sample.

CDR1 is given as SQVTM and CDR2 as ANQGSEA, both from the germline V gene. V lost 5 bases and J lost 1 base; the stretch between them is 14 bases long. The CDR3 has 14 residues if both end residues are counted. The CDR3 DNA has 42 bases and is translated from base 1. About this clonotype itself: Its antigen is not yet known. A read error may be the cause here, since a much bigger clone is one base away. The conserved phenylalanine or tryptophan is not found at the CDR3 terminus, so this likely reflects a read error.

Material for sequencing was CD4+ T cells from blood. The chain uses TRBV29-1 and TRBJ1-1, with TRBD1 as a weak D call on 6 bases. The source is a woman in her 30s with HTLV-1-associated myelopathy (HAM/TSP). This receptor has the CDR3 CSVLRGTTNTEAFI. The DNA reads as follows: TGCAGCGTTCTACGTGGGACAACGAACACTGAAGCTTTCATT.